The clone carrying this TCR beta chain was recorded at least ten times. Its antigen is undetermined. CDR3 size: 18 residues. Trimming cost V 5 bases and J 0 bases, with 20 bases left between them. Germline V gene lookup returns CDR1 SGHVS and CDR2 FQNEAQ. These data belong to a study of neurological immune-mediated disorders. With 10-nucleotide random UMIs included, cDNA was synthesized by 5'RACE. Sequencing of 15-18 subjects in each run yielded over 200 million TCR-beta sequences. TCRdb independently ran MiXCR on the 5' RACE reads; one entry per CDR3 protein. The sample lists nearly 60,000 distinct CDR3 sequences; 3% to 4% were seen once. Whole-study findings and limits: One related-CDR3 cluster, found by phylogenetic grouping, held repertoires of 18 of 34 multiple sclerosis patients and is a possible signature.

Sequenced material: PBMCs. This receptor was obtained from a woman aged 60-75 years with multiple sclerosis. This chain connects TRBV7-8 to TRBJ1-3, with TRBD1 as a possible D gene (6 bases). CDR3 sequence (DNA): TGTGCCAGCAGCCCGTCGGCACCGGGACAAGGCTCTGGAAACACCATATATTTT. Translating it yields CASSPSAPGQGSGNTIYF. Full variable domain (remainder filled in from reference TRBV7-8 and TRBJ1-3): GAGVSQSPRYKVAKRGQDVALRCDPISGHVSLFWYQQALGQGPEFLTYFQNEAQLDKSGLPSDRFFAERPEGSVSTLKIQRTQQEDSAVYLCASSPSAPGQGSGNTIYFGEGSWLTVV.